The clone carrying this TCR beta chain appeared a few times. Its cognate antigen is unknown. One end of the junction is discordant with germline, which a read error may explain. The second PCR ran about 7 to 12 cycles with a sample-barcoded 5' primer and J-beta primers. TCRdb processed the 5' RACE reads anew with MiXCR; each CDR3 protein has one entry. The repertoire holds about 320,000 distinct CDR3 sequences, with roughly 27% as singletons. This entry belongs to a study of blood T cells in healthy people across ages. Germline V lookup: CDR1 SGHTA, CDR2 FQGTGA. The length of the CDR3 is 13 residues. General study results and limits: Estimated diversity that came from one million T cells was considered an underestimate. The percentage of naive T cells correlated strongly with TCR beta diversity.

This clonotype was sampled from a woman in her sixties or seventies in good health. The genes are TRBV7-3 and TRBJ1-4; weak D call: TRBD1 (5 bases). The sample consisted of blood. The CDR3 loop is CASSLTPGEKLFF. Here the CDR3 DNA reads TGTGCCAGTAGCTTAACCCCAGGGGAAAAACTGTTTTTT.